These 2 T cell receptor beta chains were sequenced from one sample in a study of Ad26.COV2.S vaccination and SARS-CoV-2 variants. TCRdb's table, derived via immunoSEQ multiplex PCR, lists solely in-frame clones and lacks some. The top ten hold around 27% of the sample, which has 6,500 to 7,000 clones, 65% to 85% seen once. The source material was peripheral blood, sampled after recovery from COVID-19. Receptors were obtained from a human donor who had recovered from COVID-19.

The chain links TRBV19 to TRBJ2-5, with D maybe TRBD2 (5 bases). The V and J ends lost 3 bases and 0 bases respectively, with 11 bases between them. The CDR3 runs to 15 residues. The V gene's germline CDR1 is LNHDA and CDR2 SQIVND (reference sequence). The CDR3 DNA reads TGTGCCAGTAGTATCGGTCGCGGGTACCAAGAGACCCAGTACTTC. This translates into CASSIGRGYQETQYF.

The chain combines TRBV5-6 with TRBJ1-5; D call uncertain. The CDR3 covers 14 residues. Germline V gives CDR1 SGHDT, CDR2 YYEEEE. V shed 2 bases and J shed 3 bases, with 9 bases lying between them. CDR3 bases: TGTGCCAGCAGCTTCTCAGGATCCAATCAGCCCCAGCATTTT. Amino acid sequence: CASSFSGSNQPQHF.